The clone carrying this TCR beta chain was picked up many times. The study built unsorted libraries from 2 million PBMCs kept at -80 C. TCRdb independently ran MiXCR on the 5' RACE reads; one entry per CDR3 protein. The sample holds approximately 58,000 distinct CDR3 sequences; roughly an eighth are singletons and the top ten take 1.5% to 2%. The sample originates from a study of neurological immune-mediated disorders. Sequences were obtained from PBMCs. The source is a man aged 60 to 75 in good health.

The CDR3 nucleotides are TGCAGTGCTCCCCCGGGACAGACGAGGACCCAGTACTTC. Amino acids: CSAPPGQTRTQYF. The chain uses TRBV20-1 and TRBJ2-5, with TRBD1 matching 7 bases. The CDR3 is 13 amino acids. V lost 5 bases, J lost 7 bases, and 10 bases stayed unmatched. From germline, CDR1 is DFQATT and CDR2 SNEGSKA (reference sequence).